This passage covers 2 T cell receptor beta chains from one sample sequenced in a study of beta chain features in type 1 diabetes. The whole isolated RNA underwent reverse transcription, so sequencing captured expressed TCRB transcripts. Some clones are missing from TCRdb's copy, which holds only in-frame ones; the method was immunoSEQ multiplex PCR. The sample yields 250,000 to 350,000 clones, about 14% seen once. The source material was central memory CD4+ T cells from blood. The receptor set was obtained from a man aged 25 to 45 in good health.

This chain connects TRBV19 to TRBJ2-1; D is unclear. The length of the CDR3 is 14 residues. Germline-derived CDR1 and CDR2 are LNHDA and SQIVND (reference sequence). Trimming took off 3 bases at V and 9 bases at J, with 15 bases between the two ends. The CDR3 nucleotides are TGTGCCAGTAGTATCGGGCAGAGGTCGACTGAGCAGTTCTTC. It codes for CASSIGQRSTEQFF.

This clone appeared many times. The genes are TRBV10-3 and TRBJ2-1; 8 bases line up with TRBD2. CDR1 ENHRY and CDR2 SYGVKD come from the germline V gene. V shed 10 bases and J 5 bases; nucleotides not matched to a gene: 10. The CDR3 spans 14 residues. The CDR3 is CATSSGGGHNEQFF. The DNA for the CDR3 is TGTGCCACCTCTTCGGGAGGGGGTCACAATGAGCAGTTCTTC.